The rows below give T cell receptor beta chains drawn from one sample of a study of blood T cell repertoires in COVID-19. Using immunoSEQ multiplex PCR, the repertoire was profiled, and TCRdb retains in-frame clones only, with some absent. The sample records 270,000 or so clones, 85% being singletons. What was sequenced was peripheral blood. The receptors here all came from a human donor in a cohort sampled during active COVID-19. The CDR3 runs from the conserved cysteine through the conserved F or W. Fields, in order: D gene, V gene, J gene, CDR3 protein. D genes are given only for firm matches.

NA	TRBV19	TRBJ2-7	CASTSQDSYEQYF
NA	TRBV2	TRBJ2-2	CASSEETPNTGELFF
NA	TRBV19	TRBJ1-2	CASKEAGLYGYTF
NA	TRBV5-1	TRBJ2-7	CASSPGRGDYEQYF
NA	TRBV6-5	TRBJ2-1	CASSWAETYNEQFF
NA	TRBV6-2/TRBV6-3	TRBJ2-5	CASSYTRQETQYF
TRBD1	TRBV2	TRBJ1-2	CASSEDRGQVYGYTF
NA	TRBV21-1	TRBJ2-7	CASSNKYRTRTGDYEQYF
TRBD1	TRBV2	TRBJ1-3	CASRRDRKSGNTIYF
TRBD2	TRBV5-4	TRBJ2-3	CASSLMLAGATDTQYF
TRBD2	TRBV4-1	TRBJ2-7	CASSPGGNRYEQYF
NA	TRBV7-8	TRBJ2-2	CASSFSYTGELFF
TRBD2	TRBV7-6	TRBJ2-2	CASTHPLRGTGELFF
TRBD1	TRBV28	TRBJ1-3	CASRLVRDRESGNTIYF
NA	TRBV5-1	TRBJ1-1	CASSDQGLNTEAFF
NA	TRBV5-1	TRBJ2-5	CASSPGYQETQYF